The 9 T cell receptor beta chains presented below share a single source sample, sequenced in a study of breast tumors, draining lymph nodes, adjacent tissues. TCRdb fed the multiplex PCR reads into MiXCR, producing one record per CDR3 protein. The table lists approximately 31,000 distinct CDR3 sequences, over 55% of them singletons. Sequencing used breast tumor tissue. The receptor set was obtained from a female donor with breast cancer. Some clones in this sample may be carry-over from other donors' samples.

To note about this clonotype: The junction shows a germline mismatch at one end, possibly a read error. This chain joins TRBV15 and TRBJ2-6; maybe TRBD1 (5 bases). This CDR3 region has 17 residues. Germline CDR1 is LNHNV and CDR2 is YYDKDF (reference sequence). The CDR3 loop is CATSRDSDLTGANVLTF. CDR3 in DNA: TGTGCCACCAGCAGAGATTCTGACCTTACTGGGGCCAACGTCCTGACCTTC.

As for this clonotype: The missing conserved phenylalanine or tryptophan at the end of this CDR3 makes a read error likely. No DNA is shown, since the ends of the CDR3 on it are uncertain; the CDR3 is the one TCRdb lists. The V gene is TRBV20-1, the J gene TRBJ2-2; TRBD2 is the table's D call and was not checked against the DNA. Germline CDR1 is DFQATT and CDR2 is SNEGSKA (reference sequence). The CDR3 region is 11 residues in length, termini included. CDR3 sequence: CSARGLAGGPN.

The CDR3 here is CASSTTRTVKETQYF. CDR3 coding DNA: TGCGCCAGCAGCACGACTAGAACGGTAAAAGAGACCCAGTACTTC. This chain links TRBV5-1 with TRBJ2-5; tentative D call: TRBD2 (6 bases). Trimming shortened V by 4 bases and J by 3 bases, and 16 bases separated the two germline ends. Germline-derived CDR1 and CDR2 are SGHRS and YFSETQ. The CDR3 is 15 amino acids. The full variable domain, with the rest looked up from reference TRBV5-1 and TRBJ2-5, is KAGVTQTPRYLIKTRGQQVTLSCSPISGHRSVSWYQQTPGQGLQFLFEYFSETQRNKGNFPGRFSGRQFSNSRSEMNVSTLELGDSALYLCASSTTRTVKETQYFGPGTRLLVL.

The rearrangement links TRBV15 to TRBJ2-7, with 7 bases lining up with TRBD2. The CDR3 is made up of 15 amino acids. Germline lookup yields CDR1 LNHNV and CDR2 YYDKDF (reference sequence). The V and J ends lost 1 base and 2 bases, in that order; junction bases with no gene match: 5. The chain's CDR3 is CATSRGASGTYEQYF. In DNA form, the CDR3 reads TGTGCCACCAGCAGAGGGGCTAGCGGTACCTACGAGCAGTACTTC.

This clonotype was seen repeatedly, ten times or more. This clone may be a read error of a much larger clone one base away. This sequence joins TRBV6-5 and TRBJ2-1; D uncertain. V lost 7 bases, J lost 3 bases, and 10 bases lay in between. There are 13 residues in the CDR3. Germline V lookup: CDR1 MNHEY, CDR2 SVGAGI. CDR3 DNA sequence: TGTGCCAGCAATCACCAGGACTACAATGAGCAGTTCTTC. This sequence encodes CASNHQDYNEQFF.

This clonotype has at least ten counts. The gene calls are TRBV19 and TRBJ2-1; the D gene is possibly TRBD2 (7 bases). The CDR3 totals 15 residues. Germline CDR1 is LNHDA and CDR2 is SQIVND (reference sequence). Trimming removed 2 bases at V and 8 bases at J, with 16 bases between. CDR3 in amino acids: CASSIRGGGIDEQFF. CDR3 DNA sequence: TGTGCCAGTAGTATAAGGGGGGGAGGTATCGATGAGCAGTTCTTC.

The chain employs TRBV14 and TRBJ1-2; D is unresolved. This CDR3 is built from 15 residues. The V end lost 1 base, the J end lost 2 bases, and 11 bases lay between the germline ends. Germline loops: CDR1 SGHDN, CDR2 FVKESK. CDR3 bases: TGTGCCAGCAGCCAAGGTTCACACCTGAACTATGGCTACACCTTC. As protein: CASSQGSHLNYGYTF.

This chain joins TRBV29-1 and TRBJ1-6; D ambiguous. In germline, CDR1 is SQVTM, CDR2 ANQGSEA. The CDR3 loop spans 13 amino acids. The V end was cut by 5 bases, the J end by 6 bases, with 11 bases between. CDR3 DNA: TGCAGCGTTCAGGACGGTTCTAATTCACCCCTCCACTTT. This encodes CSVQDGSNSPLHF. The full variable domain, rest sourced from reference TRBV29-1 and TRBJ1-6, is SAVISQKPSRDICQRGTSLTIQCQVDSQVTMMFWYRQQPGQSLTLIATANQGSEATYESGFVIDKFPISRPNLTFSTLTVSNMSPEDSSIYLCSVQDGSNSPLHFGNGTRLTVT.

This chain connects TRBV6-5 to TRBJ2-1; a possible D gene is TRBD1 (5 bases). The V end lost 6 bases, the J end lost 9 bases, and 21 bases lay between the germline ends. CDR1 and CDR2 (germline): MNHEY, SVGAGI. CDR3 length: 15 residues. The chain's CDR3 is CASSRNVDSVGEQFF. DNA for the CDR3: TGTGCCAGCAGCCGTAACGTAGACAGCGTTGGTGAGCAGTTCTTC.